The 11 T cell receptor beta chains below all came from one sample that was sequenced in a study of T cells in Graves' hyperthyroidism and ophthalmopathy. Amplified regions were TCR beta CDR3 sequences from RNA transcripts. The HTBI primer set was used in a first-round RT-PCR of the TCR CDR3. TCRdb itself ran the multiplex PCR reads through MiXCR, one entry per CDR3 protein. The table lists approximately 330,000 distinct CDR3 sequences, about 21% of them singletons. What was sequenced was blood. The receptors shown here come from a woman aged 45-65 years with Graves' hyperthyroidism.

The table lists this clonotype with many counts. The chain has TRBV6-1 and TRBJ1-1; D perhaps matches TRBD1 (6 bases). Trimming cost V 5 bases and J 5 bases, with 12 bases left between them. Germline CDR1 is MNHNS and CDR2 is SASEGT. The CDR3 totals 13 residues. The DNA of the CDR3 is TGTGCCAGCAGTTGGGGGGCGAGGACTGAAGCTTTCTTT. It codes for CASSWGARTEAFF.

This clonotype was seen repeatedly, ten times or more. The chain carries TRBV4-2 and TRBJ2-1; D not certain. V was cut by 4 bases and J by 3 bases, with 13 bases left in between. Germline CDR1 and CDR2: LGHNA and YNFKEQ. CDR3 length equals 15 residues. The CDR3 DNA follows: TGTGCCAGCAGCCCATCAATGCTGGACTACAATGAGCAGTTCTTC. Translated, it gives CASSPSMLDYNEQFF.

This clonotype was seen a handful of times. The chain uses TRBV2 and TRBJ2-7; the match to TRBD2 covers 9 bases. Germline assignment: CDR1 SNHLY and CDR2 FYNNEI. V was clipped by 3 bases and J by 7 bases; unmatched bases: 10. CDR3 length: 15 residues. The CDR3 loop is CASSDSLAGVGEQYF. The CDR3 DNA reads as TGTGCCAGCAGTGACTCGTTAGCGGGAGTGGGGGAGCAGTACTTC.

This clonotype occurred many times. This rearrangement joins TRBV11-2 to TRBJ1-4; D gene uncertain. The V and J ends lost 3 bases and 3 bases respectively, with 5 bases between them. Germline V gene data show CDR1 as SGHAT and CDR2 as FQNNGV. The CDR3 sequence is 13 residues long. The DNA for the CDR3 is TGTGCCAGCAGCTTGGTGTCTAATGAAAAACTGTTTTTT. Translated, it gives CASSLVSNEKLFF.

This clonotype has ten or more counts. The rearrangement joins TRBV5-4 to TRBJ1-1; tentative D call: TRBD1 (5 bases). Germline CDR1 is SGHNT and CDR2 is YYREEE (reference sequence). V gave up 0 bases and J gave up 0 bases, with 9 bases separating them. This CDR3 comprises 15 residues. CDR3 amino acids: CASSLAGTVNTEAFF. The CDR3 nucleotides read TGTGCCAGCAGCTTGGCGGGGACGGTGAACACTGAAGCTTTCTTT.

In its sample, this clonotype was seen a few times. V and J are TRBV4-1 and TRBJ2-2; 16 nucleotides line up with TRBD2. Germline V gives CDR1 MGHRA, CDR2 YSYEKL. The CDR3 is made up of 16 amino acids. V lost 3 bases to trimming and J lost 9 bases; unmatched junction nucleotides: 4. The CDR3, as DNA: TGCGCCAGCAGCCATGGGACTAGCGGGAGGGCCAGGGAGCTGTTTTTT. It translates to CASSHGTSGRARELFF.

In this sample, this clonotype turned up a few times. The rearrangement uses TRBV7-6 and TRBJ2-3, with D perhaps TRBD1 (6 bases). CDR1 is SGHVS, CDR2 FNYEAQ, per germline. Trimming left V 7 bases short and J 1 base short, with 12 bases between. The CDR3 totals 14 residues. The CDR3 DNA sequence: TGTGCCAGCAAACAGGGCGGTGGCACAGATACGCAGTATTTT. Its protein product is CASKQGGGTDTQYF.

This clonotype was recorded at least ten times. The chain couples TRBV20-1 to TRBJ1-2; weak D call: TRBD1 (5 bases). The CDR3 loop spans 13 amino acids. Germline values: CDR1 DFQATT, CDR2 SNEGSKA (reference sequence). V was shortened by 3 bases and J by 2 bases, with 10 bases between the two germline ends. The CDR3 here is CSARQRDNYGYTF. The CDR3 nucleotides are TGCAGTGCTAGGCAGAGGGACAACTATGGCTACACCTTC.

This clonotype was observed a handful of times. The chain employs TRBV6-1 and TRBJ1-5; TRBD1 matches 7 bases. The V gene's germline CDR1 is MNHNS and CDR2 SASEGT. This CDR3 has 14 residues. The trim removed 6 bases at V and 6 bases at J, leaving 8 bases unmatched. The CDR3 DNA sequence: TGTGCCAGCAGCACCGGGACAGCGTCTCAGCCCCAGCATTTT. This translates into CASSTGTASQPQHF.

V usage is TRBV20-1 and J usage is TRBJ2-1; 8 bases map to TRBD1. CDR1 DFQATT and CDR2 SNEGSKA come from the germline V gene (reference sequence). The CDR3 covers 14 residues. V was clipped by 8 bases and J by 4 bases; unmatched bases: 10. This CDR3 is CSKTGEGGYNEQFF. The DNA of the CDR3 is TGCAGTAAGACAGGGGAAGGGGGATACAATGAGCAGTTCTTC.

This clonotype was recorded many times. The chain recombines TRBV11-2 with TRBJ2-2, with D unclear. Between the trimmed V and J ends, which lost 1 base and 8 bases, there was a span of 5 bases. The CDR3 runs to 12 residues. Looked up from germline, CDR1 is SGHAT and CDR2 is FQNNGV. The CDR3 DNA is TGTGCCAGCAGCTTAGTACTGGGGGAGCTGTTTTTT. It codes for CASSLVLGELFF.